The 4 T cell receptor beta chains presented below share a single source sample, sequenced in a study of low-dose radiotherapy and immunotherapy resistance in tumors. TRAV- and TRBV-specific primers were used for first-strand cDNA, which covered alpha and beta chains. With a V-primer adapter and a constant-region primer, TCRs were amplified for roughly 21 PCR cycles. MiXCR, run by TCRdb on the reads, gives a single entry per CDR3 protein. The sample has approximately 46,000 distinct CDR3 sequences, about 25% seen once. The time point: after trial treatment. Treatment reported: LDRT plus nivolumab, ipilimumab, low-dose cyclophosphamide and aspirin (RACIN trial). The sequencing here drew on PBMCs, taken after low-dose radiotherapy plus immunotherapy. These receptors were collected from a male donor with prostate cancer.

Of note for this clonotype: The junction departs from the called germline gene at one end, perhaps through a read error. The chain couples TRBV11-2 to TRBJ2-3; 9 bases map to TRBD2. Germline-derived CDR1 and CDR2 are SGHAT and FQNNGV. The CDR3 totals 17 residues. CDR3 bases: TGTGGCAGCAGCCCCCGACTAGCGGCCCCCCCTACAGATACGCAGTATTTT. It translates to CGSSPRLAAPPTDTQYF.

As concerns this clonotype: At one boundary the junction diverges from the germline segment, which might be a read error. The rearrangement uses TRBV19 and TRBJ2-3; TRBD1 or TRBD2 may be the D gene (5 bases each). Germline CDR1 and CDR2: LNHDA and SQIVND (reference sequence). There are 16 residues in the CDR3. The CDR3 DNA reads as TGTGCCACTAGTTACCGAGGTAGGGACCTCACAGATACGCAGTATTTT. Its translation: CATSYRGRDLTDTQYF.

A remark on this clonotype: A read error is likely here: a far larger clone is one base away. V gene TRBV6-2 or TRBV6-3 combines with J gene TRBJ2-1, with 9 bases fitting TRBD2. CDR1 and CDR2 (germline): MNHEY, SVGEGT. This CDR3 has 15 residues. Trimming took 4 bases from V and 1 from J; bases not matched to a gene: 2. The CDR3 region has the DNA TGTGCCAGCAGTTCCACTAGCGGGTCCTACAATGAGCAGTTCTTC. Its translation: CASSSTSGSYNEQFF.

This chain connects TRBV6-1 to TRBJ2-7; D ambiguous. This CDR3 region has 11 residues. V lost 1 base and J lost 7, with 5 bases in between. Germline V gives CDR1 MNHNS, CDR2 SASEGT. This chain's CDR3 is CASSEVGEQYF. Written as DNA, the CDR3 is TGTGCCAGCAGTGAAGTCGGTGAGCAGTACTTC.